This entry lists 10 T cell receptor beta chains sequenced from one sample in a study of beta chain features in type 1 diabetes. Notes on the study in general: For Type 1 diabetes patients, all four CD4+ subsets carried TCRB CDR3s that were moderately but significantly shorter.

These receptors are not linked to any known antigen. As every portion of the isolated RNA was reverse transcribed, the sequencing read expressed TCRB transcripts. Data came from immunoSEQ multiplex PCR; TCRdb stores just in-frame clones and leaves some out. This table has around 260,000 clones, 20% appearing once. Material for sequencing was naive CD4+ T cells from blood. The receptors derive from a woman in her forties with type 1 diabetes.

With respect to this clone: The same CDR3 arises from other DNA sequences in this sample as well. The chain carries TRBV18 and TRBJ1-1; TRBD1 aligns across 9 bases. CDR1 is KGHSH, CDR2 LQKENI, per germline. With 3 bases clipped from V and 3 bases from J, the junction kept 2 bases outside the gene matches. The CDR3 consists of 14 residues. CDR3 DNA sequence: TGTGCCAGCTCACCCCGGACAGGGGACACTGAAGCTTTCTTT. This gives the protein CASSPRTGDTEAFF.

This chain links TRBV6-6 with TRBJ1-1, with D maybe TRBD1 (5 bases). CDR3 length equals 13 residues. V dropped 2 bases and J dropped 6 bases, with 10 bases sitting between them. The germline V gene has CDR1 MNHNY and CDR2 SVGAGI (reference sequence). Here the CDR3 DNA reads TGTGCCAGCAGTTACGGGCAGGGCCCTGAAGCTTTCTTT. It codes for CASSYGQGPEAFF.

This clone was seen only a few times. The CDR3 loop reads CAITRDPGQGGVRSTDTQYF. Here the CDR3 DNA reads TGTGCCATCACCCGTGATCCGGGACAGGGAGGCGTCCGAAGCACAGATACGCAGTATTTT. The chain combines TRBV10-3 with TRBJ2-3; 9 bases are a match to TRBD1. Germline V gene sequence: CDR1 ENHRY, CDR2 SYGVKD. Trimming at V came to 7 bases and at J to 0 bases, leaving 20 bases not matched to a gene. The CDR3 extends over 20 amino acids.

This clone was counted a few times. This chain joins TRBV5-1 and TRBJ2-7, with 9 bases aligning to TRBD1. Trimming at V came to 4 bases and at J to 5 bases, leaving 7 bases not matched to a gene. This CDR3 contains 14 residues. Germline V lookup: CDR1 SGHRS, CDR2 YFSETQ. CDR3 coding DNA: TGCGCCAGCAGCCTCAGGACAGGGGCGGACGAGCAGTACTTC. Protein: CASSLRTGADEQYF.

In its sample, this clone was seen a few times. This chain joins TRBV6-5 and TRBJ2-5, with 7 bases matching TRBD1. CDR1 and CDR2 from the germline V gene are MNHEY and SVGAGI. Trimming cost V 2 bases and J 2 bases; bases outside gene matches: 8. The CDR3 is made up of 16 amino acids. The CDR3 is CASSYGRGSGQETQYF. CDR3 nucleotides: TGTGCCAGCAGTTACGGCAGGGGGTCAGGTCAAGAGACCCAGTACTTC.

This clone was seen more than once but under ten times. The genes are TRBV18 and TRBJ1-2, with D possibly TRBD1 on 6 matching bases. V shed 3 bases and J shed 0 bases, with 11 bases lying between them. Germline V CDR1 and CDR2: KGHSH, LQKENI. This CDR3 is 15 amino acids long. As DNA, the CDR3 is TGTGCCAGCTCACCCTCGGACAGATCTAACTATGGCTACACCTTC. Translating it yields CASSPSDRSNYGYTF.

The chain carries TRBV7-9 and TRBJ1-2, with no clear D. V lost 7 bases to trimming and J lost 3 bases, with 9 bases between them. This CDR3 is built from 12 residues. CDR1 is SEHNR and CDR2 is FQNEAQ in the germline V gene (reference sequence). This chain's CDR3 is CASTLVYYGYTF. CDR3 DNA: TGTGCCAGCACCCTAGTTTACTATGGCTACACCTTC.

The sample holds a few counts of this clone. The chain couples TRBV4-3 to TRBJ2-2; no definite D call. Germline-derived CDR1 and CDR2 are LGHNA and YSLEER. V was shortened by 1 base and J by 4 bases, with 13 bases between the two germline ends. This CDR3 contains 16 residues. CDR3: CASSQGSMVRTGELFF. CDR3 DNA sequence: TGCGCCAGCAGCCAAGGGAGCATGGTCCGCACCGGGGAGCTGTTTTTT.

The gene calls are TRBV5-4 and TRBJ2-2; 10 bases line up with TRBD1. Looked up from germline, CDR1 is SGHNT and CDR2 is YYREEE (reference sequence). J gave up 6 bases and V 9 bases, and 14 bases lay outside the gene matches. The CDR3 consists of 16 residues. The CDR3, as DNA: TGTGCCACCGATAGAACCGGGACAGGGGTCCCCGGGGAGCTGTTTTTT. Amino acid sequence: CATDRTGTGVPGELFF.

The rearrangement links TRBV4-3 to TRBJ2-1; 10 bases fit TRBD2. V lost 0 bases, J lost 7 bases, and 12 bases stayed unmatched. CDR1 is LGHNA, CDR2 YSLEER, per germline. This CDR3 contains 18 residues. CDR3: CASSQDPGGSGGRNEQFF. The CDR3 DNA sequence: TGCGCCAGCAGCCAAGACCCCGGAGGTAGCGGGGGGAGGAATGAGCAGTTCTTC.